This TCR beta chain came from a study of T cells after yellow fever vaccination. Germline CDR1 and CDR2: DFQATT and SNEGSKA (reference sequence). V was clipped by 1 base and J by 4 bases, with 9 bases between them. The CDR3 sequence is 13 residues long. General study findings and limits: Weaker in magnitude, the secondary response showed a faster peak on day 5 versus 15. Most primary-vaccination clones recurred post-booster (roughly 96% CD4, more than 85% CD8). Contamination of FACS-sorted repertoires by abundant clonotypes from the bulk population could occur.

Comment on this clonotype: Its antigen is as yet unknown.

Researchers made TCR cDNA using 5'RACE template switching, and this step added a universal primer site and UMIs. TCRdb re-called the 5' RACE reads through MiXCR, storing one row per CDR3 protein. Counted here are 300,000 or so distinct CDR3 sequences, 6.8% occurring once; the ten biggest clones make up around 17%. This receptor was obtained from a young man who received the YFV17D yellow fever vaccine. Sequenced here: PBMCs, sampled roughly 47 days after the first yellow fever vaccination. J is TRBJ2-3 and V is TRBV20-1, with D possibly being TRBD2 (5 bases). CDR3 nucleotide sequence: TGCAGTGCTAGAGGGCCGGGGTCAGATACGCAGTATTTT. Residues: CSARGPGSDTQYF.